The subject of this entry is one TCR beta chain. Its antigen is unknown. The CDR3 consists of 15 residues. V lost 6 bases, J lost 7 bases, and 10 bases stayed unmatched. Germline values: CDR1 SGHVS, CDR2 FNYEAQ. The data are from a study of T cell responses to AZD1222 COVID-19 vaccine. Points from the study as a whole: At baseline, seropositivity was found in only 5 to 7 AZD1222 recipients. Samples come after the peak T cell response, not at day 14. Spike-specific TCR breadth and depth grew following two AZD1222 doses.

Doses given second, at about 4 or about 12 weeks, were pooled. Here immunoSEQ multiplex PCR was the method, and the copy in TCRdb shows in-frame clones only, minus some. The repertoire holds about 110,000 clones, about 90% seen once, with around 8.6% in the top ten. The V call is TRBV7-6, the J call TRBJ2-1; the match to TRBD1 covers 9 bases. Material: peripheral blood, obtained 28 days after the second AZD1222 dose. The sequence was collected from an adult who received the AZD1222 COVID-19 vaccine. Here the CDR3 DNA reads TGTGCCAGCAGAGAAACAGGGGGCGCGGTGAATGAGCAGTTCTTC. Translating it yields CASRETGGAVNEQFF.